The 10 T cell receptor beta chains below were found in one sample sequenced in a study of early T cells in non-severe SARS-CoV-2 infection. MiXCR was run by TCRdb on the 5' RACE reads, yielding one entry per CDR3 protein. The sample shows roughly 56,000 distinct CDR3 sequences, 8.2% of them seen only once. Sequencing used whole blood. Receptors originate from an adult who was a healthcare worker with PCR-confirmed SARS-CoV-2 infection or an uninfected control (not recorded which).

The chain recombines TRBV5-1 with TRBJ1-2, with 8 bases that match TRBD1. With V trimmed by 8 bases and J by 8 bases, 5 bases remained unmatched. This CDR3 has 11 residues. Looked up from germline, CDR1 is SGHRS and CDR2 is YFSETQ. For the CDR3, the DNA is TGCGCCAGTATGACAGGGGACGGCTACACCTTC. Protein: CASMTGDGYTF.

This clonotype was seen only a few times. The V and J genes are TRBV6-6 and TRBJ2-5, with D possibly TRBD1 on 5 matching bases. The CDR3 runs 14 residues. Germline V gene sequence: CDR1 MNHNY, CDR2 SVGAGI (reference sequence). V lost 2 bases and J lost 5, with 12 bases in between. CDR3 sequence reads: CASSYLGRDETQYF. CDR3 in DNA: TGTGCCAGCAGTTACCTAGGCAGGGATGAGACCCAGTACTTC.

At least ten counts were recorded for this clonotype. This chain uses TRBV12-3 or TRBV12-4 with TRBJ1-5; D not resolved. Trimming left V 5 bases short and J 7 bases short, with 9 bases between. The CDR3 has 12 amino acids. CDR3 nucleotide sequence: TGTGCCAGCAGTCCCATGAACCAGCCCCAGCATTTT. Protein: CASSPMNQPQHF.

This clonotype was detected ten times or more. The chain combines TRBV12-5 with TRBJ2-1, with D hard to call. The V gene's germline CDR1 is LGHNT and CDR2 FRNRAP. The CDR3 length is 13 residues. Trimming removed 6 bases at V and 8 bases at J, with 14 bases between. CDR3 sequence: CASGLNWDDEQFF. The CDR3 DNA reads as TGTGCTAGTGGACTGAACTGGGATGATGAGCAGTTCTTC.

Comment on this clonotype: A junction end diverges from the germline sequence, so it may reflect a read error. This sequence joins TRBV29-1 and TRBJ2-3; 9 nucleotides line up with TRBD2. This CDR3 comprises 14 residues. Looked up from germline, CDR1 is SQVTM and CDR2 is ANQGSEA. CDR3 sequence reads: CSVEASGVTDSQYF. CDR3 nucleotide sequence: TGCAGCGTTGAAGCTAGCGGGGTAACAGATTCGCAGTATTTT.

Many counts were recorded for this clonotype. The chain joins TRBV20-1 to TRBJ2-1; no definite D call. CDR3 length equals 10 residues. Germline V gives CDR1 DFQATT, CDR2 SNEGSKA (reference sequence). Trimming left V 5 bases short and J 10 bases short, with 9 bases between. In nucleotides, the CDR3 is TGCAGTGCTGGGGTCGGGGAGCAGTTCTTC. Translated: CSAGVGEQFF.

V is TRBV12-3 or TRBV12-4 and J is TRBJ2-3; 11 bases are shared with TRBD2. The V segment lost 0 bases and the J segment 5 bases; nucleotides outside the gene matches: 4. The CDR3 runs to 16 residues. CDR3 in DNA: TGTGCCAGCAGTTTAGCCCTAGCGGGGGGTGGAGATACGCAGTATTTT. Residues: CASSLALAGGGDTQYF.

This chain connects TRBV12-3 or TRBV12-4 to TRBJ1-1; no clear D gene. Trimming left V 3 bases short and J 5 bases short, with 7 bases between. The CDR3 covers 12 residues. The CDR3: CASSLPRTEAFF. The CDR3 coding sequence is TGTGCCAGCAGTTTGCCCCGGACTGAAGCTTTCTTT.

The V call is TRBV7-6, the J call TRBJ1-5, with 9 bases that match TRBD1. The J segment lost 0 bases and the V segment lost 5 bases, leaving 2 bases of the junction unmatched. Germline CDR1 reads SGHVS; CDR2 reads FNYEAQ. The CDR3 length is 15 residues. This CDR3 is CASSLTGGSNQPQHF. The DNA for the CDR3 is TGTGCCAGCAGCCTGACAGGGGGTAGCAATCAGCCCCAGCATTTT.

This clonotype was picked up a small number of times. The chain has TRBV9 and TRBJ2-7; D is unresolved. Trimming took 3 bases from V and 3 from J, leaving 13 bases between them. This CDR3 is 14 amino acids long. CDR1 is SGDLS, CDR2 YYNGEE, per germline. CDR3 bases: TGTGCCAGCAGCGCTACTATCTCGGGCTACGAGCAGTACTTC. Encoded protein: CASSATISGYEQYF.